The 6 T cell receptor beta chains reported below all come from one sample, sequenced in a study of regulatory T cells in long-lasting Graves disease. With iRepertoire HTBI primers and Arm-PCR of CDR3 regions, TCR beta libraries were built. TCRdb itself ran the multiplex PCR reads through MiXCR, one entry per CDR3 protein. The sample records 550,000 to 700,000 distinct CDR3 sequences, about 15% being singletons. Time point denoted: newly diagnosed GD, antithyroid drugs for less than 3 months. Preparation of the TCR library used RNA extracted from PBMCs. This same sample was also part of a study on T cells in Graves' hyperthyroidism and ophthalmopathy.

Specimen: peripheral blood mononuclear cells (PBMCs), collected at new diagnosis, from a patient treated with antithyroid drugs. The source of these receptors is a young man with Graves disease.

This sequence joins TRBV4-1 and TRBJ1-1; D ambiguous. This CDR3 comprises 18 residues. Germline lookup yields CDR1 MGHRA and CDR2 YSYEKL. Between the trimmed V and J ends, which lost 1 base and 5 bases, there was a span of 23 bases. The CDR3 DNA reads as TGCGCCAGCAGCCAAGTAGTACTGGAAGTACAAGTGTGGACTGAAGCTTTCTTT. Protein product: CASSQVVLEVQVWTEAFF.

This clonotype was seen many times. The chain recombines TRBV5-1 with TRBJ2-7; D gene unclear. The CDR3 has 15 residues. Germline CDR1 SGHRS, CDR2 YFSETQ. With 5 bases removed from V and 0 bases from J, the gap between germline ends came to 15 bases. The CDR3 sequence is CASRNIAGSSYEQYF. CDR3 sequence (DNA): TGCGCCAGCAGAAACATAGCCGGAAGCTCCTACGAGCAGTACTTC.

At least ten counts were recorded for this clonotype. This chain joins TRBV10-3 and TRBJ1-2; D gene uncertain. This CDR3 region has 14 residues. Trimming cost V 10 bases and J 2 bases, with 17 bases left between them. Germline V gene sequence: CDR1 ENHRY, CDR2 SYGVKD. The CDR3 sequence: CATRTPLQNYGYTF. CDR3 sequence (DNA): TGTGCCACCCGAACCCCACTTCAAAACTATGGCTACACCTTC.

This clonotype has a count of ten or more. V is TRBV5-1 and J is TRBJ2-5; maybe TRBD1 (5 bases). Germline V CDR1 and CDR2: SGHRS, YFSETQ. Trimming removed 0 bases at V and 2 bases at J, with 11 bases between. The CDR3 contains 15 residues. This CDR3 is CASSLAVGAQETQYF. CDR3 DNA: TGCGCCAGCAGCTTGGCGGTAGGGGCGCAAGAGACCCAGTACTTC. The whole variable domain, filled in from reference TRBV5-1 and TRBJ2-5, reads KAGVTQTPRYLIKTRGQQVTLSCSPISGHRSVSWYQQTPGQGLQFLFEYFSETQRNKGNFPGRFSGRQFSNSRSEMNVSTLELGDSALYLCASSLAVGAQETQYFGPGTRLLVL.

The rearrangement links TRBV5-1 to TRBJ2-1; D is undetermined. CDR1 is SGHRS and CDR2 is YFSETQ in the germline V gene. The CDR3 sequence is 15 residues long. The V end was cut by 0 bases, the J end by 2 bases, with 9 bases between. CDR3 in amino acids: CASSLAEHAYNEQFF. As DNA, the CDR3 is TGCGCCAGCAGCTTGGCCGAACACGCCTACAATGAGCAGTTCTTC.

The genes are TRBV12-3 or TRBV12-4 and TRBJ1-1, with 10 positions matching TRBD1. The J segment lost 4 bases and the V segment lost 2 bases, leaving 4 bases of the junction unmatched. This CDR3 is built from 15 residues. DNA for the CDR3: TGTGCCAGCAGTTTAATAGACAGGGGGCCCACTGAAGCTTTCTTT. Its protein is CASSLIDRGPTEAFF.